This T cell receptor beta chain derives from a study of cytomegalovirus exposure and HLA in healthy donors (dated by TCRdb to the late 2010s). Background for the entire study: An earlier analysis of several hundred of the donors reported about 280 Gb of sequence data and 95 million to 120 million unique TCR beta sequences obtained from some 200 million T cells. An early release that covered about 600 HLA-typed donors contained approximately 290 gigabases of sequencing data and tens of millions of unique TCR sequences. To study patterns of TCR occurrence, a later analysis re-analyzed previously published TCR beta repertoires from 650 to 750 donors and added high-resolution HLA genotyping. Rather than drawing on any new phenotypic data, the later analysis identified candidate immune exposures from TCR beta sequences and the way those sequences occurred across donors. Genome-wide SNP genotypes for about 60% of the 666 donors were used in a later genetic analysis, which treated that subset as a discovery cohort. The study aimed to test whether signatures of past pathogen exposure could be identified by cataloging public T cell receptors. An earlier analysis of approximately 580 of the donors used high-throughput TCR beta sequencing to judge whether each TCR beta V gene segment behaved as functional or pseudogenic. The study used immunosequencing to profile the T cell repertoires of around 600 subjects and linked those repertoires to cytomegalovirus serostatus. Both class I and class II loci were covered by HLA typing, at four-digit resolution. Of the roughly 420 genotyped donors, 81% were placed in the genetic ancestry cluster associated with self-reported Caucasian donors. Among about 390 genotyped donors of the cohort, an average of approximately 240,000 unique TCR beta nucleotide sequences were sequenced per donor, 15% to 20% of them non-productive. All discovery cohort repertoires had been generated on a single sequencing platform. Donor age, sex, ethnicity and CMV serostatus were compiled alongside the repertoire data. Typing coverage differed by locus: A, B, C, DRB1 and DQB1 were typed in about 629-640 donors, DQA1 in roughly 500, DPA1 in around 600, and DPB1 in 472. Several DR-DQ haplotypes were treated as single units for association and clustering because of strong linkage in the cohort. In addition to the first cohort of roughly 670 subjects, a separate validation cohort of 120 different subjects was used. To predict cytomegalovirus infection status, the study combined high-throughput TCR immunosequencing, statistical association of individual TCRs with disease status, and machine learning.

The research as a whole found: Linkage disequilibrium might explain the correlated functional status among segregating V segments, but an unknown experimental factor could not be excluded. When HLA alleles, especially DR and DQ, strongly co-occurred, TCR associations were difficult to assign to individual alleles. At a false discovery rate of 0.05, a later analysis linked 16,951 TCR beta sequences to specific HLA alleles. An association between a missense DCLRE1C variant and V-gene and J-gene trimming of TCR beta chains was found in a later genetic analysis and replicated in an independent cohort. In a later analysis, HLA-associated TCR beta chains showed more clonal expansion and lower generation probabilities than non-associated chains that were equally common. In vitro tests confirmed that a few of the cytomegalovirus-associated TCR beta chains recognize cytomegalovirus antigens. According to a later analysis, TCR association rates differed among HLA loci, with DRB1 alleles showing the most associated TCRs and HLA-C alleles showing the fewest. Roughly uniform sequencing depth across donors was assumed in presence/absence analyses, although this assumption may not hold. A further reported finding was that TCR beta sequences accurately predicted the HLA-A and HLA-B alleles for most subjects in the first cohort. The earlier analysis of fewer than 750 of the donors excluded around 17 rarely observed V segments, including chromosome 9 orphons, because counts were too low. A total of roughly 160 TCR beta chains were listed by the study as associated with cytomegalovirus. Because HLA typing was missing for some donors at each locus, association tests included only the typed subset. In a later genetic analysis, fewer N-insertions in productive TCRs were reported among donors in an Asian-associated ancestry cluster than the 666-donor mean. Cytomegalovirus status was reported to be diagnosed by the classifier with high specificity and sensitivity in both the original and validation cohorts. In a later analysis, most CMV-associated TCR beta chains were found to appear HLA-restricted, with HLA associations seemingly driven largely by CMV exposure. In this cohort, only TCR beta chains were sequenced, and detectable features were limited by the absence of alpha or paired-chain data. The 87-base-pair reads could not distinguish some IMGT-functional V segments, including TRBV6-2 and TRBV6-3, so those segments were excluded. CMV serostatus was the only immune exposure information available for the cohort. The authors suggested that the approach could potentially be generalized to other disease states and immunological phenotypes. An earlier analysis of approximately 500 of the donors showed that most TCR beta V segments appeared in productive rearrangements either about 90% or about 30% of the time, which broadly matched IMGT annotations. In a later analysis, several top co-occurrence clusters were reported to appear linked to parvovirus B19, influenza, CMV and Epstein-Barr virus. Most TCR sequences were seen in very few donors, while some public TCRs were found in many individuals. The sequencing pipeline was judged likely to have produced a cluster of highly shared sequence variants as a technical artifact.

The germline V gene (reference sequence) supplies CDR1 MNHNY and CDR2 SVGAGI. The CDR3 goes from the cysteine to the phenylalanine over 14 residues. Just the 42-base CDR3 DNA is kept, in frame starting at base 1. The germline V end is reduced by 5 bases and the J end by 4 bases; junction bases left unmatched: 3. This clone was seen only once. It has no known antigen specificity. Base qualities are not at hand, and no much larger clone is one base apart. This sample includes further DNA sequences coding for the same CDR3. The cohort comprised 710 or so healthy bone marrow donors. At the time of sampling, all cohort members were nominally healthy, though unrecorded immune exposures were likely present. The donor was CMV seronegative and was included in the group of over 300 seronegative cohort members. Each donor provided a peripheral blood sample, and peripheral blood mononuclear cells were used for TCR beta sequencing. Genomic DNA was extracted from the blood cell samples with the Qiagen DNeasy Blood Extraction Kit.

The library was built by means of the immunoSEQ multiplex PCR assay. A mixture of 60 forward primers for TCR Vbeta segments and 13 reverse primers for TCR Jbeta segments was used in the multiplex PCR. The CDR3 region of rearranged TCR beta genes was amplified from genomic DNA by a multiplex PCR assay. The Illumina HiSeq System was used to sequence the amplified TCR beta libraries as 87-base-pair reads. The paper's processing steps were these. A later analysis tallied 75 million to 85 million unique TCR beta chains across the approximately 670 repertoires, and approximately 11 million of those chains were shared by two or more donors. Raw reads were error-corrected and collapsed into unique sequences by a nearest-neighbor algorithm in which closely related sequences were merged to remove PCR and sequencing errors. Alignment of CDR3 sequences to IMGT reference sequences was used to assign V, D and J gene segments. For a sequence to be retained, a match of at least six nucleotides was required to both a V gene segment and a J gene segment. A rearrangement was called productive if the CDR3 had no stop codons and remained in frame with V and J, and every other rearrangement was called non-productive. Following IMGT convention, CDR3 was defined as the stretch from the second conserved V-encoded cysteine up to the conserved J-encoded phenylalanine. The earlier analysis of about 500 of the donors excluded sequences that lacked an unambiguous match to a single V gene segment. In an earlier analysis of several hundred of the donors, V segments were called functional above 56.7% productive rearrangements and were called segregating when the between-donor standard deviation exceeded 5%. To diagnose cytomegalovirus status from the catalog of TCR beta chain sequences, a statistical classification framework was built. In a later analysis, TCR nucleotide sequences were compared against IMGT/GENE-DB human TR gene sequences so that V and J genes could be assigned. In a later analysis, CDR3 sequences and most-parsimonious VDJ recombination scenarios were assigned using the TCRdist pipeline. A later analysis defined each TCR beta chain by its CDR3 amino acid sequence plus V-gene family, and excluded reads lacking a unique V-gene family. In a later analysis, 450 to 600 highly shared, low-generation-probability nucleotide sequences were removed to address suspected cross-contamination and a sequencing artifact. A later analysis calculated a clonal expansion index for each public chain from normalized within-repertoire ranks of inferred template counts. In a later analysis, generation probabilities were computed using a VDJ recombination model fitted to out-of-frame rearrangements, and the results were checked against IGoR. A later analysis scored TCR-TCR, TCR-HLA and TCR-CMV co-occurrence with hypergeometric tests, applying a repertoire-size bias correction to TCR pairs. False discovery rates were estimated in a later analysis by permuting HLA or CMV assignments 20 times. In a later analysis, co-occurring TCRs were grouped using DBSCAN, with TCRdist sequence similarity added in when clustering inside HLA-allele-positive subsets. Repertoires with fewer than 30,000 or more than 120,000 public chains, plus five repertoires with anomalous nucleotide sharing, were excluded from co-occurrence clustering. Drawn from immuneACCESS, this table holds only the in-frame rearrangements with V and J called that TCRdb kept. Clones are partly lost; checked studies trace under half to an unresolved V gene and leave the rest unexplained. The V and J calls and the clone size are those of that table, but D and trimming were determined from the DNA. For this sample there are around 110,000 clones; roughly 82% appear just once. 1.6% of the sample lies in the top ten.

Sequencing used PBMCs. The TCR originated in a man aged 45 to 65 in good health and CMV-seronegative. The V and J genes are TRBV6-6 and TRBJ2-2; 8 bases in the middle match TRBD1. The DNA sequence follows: TGTGCCAGCAGTGGACAGGGCGGCACCGGGGAGCTGTTTTTT. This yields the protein CASSGQGGTGELFF.